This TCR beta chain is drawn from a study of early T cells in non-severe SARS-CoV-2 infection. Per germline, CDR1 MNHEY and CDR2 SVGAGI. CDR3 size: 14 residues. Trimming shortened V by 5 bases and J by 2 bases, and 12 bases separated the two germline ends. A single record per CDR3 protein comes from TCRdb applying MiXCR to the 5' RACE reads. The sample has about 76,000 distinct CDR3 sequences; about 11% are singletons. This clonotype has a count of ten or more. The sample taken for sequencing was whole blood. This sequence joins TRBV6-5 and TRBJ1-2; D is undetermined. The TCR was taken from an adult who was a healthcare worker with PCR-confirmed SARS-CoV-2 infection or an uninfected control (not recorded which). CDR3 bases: TGTGCCAGCAGTCCCGGCCTGTTGAACTATGGCTACACCTTC. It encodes CASSPGLLNYGYTF.